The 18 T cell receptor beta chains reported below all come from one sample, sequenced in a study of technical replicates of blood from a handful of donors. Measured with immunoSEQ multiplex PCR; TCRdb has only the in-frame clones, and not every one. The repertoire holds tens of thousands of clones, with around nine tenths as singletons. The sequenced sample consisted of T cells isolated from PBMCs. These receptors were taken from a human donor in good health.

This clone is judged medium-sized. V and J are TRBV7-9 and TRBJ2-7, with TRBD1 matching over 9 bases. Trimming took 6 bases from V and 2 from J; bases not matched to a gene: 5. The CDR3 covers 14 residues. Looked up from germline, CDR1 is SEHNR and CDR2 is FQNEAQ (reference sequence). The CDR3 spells CASRGQGGTYEQYF. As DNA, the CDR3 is TGTGCCAGCAGGGGACAGGGAGGAACCTACGAGCAGTACTTC. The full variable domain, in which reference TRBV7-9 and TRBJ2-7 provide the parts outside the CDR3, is DTGVSQNPRHKITKRGQNVTFRCDPISEHNRLYWYRQTLGQGPEFLTYFQNEAQLEKSRLLSDRFSAERPKGSFSTLEIQRTEQGDSAMYLCASRGQGGTYEQYFGPGTRLTVT.

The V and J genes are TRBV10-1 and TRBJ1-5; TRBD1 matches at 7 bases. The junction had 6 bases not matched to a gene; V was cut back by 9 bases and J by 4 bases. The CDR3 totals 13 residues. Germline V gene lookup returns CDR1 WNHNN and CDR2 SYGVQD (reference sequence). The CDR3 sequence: CARDRVVNQPQHF. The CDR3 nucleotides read TGCGCCAGAGACAGGGTAGTGAATCAGCCCCAGCATTTT.

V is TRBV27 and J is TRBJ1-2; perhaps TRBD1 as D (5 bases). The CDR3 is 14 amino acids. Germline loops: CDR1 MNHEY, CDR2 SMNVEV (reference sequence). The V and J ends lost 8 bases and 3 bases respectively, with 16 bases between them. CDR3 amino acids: CASGVGGMDYGYTF. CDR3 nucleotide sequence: TGTGCCAGCGGGGTTGGGGGGATGGACTATGGCTACACCTTC.

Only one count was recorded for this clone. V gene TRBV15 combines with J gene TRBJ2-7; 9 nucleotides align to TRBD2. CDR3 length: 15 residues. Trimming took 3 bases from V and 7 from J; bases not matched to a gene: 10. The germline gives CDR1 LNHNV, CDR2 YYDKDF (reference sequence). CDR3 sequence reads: CATSSPGTSWREQYF. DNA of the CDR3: TGTGCCACCAGCAGCCCCGGGACTAGCTGGAGGGAGCAGTACTTC. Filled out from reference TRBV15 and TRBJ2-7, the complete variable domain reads DAMVIQNPRYQVTQFGKPVTLSCSQTLNHNVMYWYQQKSSQAPKLLFHYYDKDFNNEADTPDNFQSRRPNTSFCFLDIRSPGLGDTAMYLCATSSPGTSWREQYFGPGTRLTVT.

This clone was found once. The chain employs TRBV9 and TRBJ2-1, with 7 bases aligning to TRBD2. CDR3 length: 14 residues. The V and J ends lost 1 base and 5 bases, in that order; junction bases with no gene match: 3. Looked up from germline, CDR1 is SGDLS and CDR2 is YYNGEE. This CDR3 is CASSVFGGNNEQFF. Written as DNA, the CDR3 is TGTGCCAGCAGCGTATTCGGGGGGAACAATGAGCAGTTCTTC.

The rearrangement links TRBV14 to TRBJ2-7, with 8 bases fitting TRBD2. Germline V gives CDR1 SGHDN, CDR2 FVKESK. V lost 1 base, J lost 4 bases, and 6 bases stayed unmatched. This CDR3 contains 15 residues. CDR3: CASSQGVAGGYEQYF. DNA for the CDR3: TGTGCCAGCAGCCAAGGGGTGGCGGGAGGTTACGAGCAGTACTTC.

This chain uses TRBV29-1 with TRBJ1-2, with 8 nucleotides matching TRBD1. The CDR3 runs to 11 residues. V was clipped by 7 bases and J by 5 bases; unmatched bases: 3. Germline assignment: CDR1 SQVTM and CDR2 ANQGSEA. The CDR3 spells CSAGQEYGYTF. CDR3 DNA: TGCAGCGCGGGACAGGAATATGGCTACACCTTC.

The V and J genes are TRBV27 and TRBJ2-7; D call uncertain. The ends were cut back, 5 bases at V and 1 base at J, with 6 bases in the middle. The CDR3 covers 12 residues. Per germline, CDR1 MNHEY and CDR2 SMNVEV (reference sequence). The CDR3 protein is CASSATSYEQYF. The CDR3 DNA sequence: TGTGCCAGCAGTGCCACATCCTACGAGCAGTACTTC.

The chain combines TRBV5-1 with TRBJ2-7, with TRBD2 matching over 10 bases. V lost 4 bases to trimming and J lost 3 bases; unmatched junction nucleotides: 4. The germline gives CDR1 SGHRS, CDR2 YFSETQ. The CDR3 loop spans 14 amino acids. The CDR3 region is CASSQGTSVYEQYF. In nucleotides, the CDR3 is TGCGCCAGCAGCCAGGGGACTAGCGTCTACGAGCAGTACTTC.

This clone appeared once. The CDR3 region is CASSFRRTEINEQFF. The CDR3 DNA reads as TGTGCCAGCAGCTTCAGGAGGACAGAAATCAATGAGCAGTTCTTC. The J gene is TRBJ2-1, the V gene TRBV7-9, with a possible D match to TRBD1 (6 bases). Per the germline V gene, CDR1 is SEHNR and CDR2 is FQNEAQ (reference sequence). This CDR3 is 15 amino acids long. V lost 3 bases to trimming and J lost 6 bases, with 15 bases between them.

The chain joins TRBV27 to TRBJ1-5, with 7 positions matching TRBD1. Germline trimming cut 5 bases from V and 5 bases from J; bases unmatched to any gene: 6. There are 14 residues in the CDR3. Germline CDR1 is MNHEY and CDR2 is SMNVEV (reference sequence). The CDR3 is CASSQTGSDQPQHF. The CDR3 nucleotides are TGTGCCAGCAGTCAGACAGGGTCGGATCAGCCCCAGCATTTT.

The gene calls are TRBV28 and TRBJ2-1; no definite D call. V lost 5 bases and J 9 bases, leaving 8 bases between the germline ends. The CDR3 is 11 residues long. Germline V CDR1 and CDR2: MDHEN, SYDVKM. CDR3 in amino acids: CASSLSREQFF. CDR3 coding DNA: TGTGCCAGCAGTCTTAGTCGTGAGCAGTTCTTC.

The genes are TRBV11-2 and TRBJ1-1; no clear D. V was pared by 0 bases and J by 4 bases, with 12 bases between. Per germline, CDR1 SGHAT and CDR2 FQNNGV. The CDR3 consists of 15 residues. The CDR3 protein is CASSLEGFLGTEAFF. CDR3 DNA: TGTGCCAGCAGCTTAGAAGGCTTTCTAGGCACTGAAGCTTTCTTT.

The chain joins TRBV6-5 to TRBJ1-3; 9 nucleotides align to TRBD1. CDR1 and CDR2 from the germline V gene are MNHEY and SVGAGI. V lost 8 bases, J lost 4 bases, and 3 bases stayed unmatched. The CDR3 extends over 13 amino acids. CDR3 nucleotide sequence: TGTGCCAGCCGGACAGGGGACGGAAACACCATATATTTT. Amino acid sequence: CASRTGDGNTIYF.

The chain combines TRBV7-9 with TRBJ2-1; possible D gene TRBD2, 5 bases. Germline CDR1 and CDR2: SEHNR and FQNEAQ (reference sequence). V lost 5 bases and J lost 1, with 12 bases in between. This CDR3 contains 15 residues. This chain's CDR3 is CASSHLTSSYNEQFF. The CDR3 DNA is TGTGCCAGCAGCCACCTCACTAGTTCCTACAATGAGCAGTTCTTC.

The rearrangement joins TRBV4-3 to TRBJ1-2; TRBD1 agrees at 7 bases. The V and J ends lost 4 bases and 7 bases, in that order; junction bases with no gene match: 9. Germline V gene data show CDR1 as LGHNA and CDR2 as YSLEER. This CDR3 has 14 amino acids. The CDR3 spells CASSPFDRVPGYTF. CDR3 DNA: TGCGCCAGCAGCCCGTTCGACAGGGTACCTGGCTACACCTTC.

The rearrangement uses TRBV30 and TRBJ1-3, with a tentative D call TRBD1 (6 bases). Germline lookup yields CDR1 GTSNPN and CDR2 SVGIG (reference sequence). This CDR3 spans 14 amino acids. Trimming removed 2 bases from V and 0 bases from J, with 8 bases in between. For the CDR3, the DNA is TGTGCCTGGAGTTCAGGGGTCTCTGGAAACACCATATATTTT. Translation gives CAWSSGVSGNTIYF.

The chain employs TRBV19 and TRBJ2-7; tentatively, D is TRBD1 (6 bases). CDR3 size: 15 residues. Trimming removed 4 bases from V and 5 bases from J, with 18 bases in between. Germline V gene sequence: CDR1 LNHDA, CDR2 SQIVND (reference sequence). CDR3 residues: CASSRSTGQQHEQYF. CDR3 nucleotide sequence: TGTGCCAGTAGTAGGTCAACAGGGCAACAACACGAGCAGTACTTC.